This paragraph reports one T cell receptor beta chain. Trimming shortened V by 8 bases and J by 4 bases, and 19 bases separated the two germline ends. CDR1 MNHEY and CDR2 SVGAGI come from the germline V gene. The CDR3 contains 15 residues. Via MiXCR, TCRdb re-called the 5' RACE reads, giving one row per CDR3 protein. This table has roughly 770,000 distinct CDR3 sequences, roughly 18% appearing once. This record belongs to a study of identical twins. Separately, the same data were catalogued under a study of T cells expressing NK-cell markers.

V gene TRBV6-5 combines with J gene TRBJ2-3; possibly TRBD1 for D (6 bases). The sequence came from a woman aged 18-35 years in good health. Sequencing input: PBMCs. Here the CDR3 reads CASVWTVSSPDTQYF. The CDR3, as DNA: TGTGCCAGCGTTTGGACAGTAAGTTCGCCAGATACGCAGTATTTT.